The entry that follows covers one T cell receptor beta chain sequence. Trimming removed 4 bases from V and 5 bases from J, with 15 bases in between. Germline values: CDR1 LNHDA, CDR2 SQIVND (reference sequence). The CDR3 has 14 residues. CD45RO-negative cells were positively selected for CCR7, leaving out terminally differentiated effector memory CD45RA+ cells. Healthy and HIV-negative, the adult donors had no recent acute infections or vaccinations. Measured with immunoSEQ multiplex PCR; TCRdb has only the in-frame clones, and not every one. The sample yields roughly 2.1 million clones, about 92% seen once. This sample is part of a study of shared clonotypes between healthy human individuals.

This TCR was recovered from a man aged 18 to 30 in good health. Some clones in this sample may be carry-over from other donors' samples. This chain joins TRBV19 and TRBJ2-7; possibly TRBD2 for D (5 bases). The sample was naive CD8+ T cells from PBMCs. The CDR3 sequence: CASSNVLRGHEQYF. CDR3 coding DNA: TGTGCCAGTAGTAACGTCCTTCGGGGTCACGAGCAGTACTTC. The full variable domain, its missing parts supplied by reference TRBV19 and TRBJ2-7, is DGGITQSPKYLFRKEGQNVTLSCEQNLNHDAMYWYRQDPGQGLRLIYYSQIVNDFQKGDIAEGYSVSREKKESFPLTVTSAQKNPTAFYLCASSNVLRGHEQYFGPGTRLTVT.